The 7 T cell receptor beta chains presented below share a single source sample, sequenced in a study of cytomegalovirus exposure and HLA in healthy donors. Both 60 Vbeta primers and 13 Jbeta primers went into the PCR. Only in-frame clones appear in the TCRdb table, and some are missing; sequencing was by immunoSEQ multiplex PCR. The profile shows around 300,000 clones, roughly 90% of them singletons. Specimen: PBMCs. The receptors were gathered from a woman aged 18-29 years in good health and CMV-seronegative.

This chain joins TRBV4-1 and TRBJ2-7, with 10 bases fitting TRBD2. CDR3 length equals 16 residues. The V gene end was trimmed by 2 bases and the J gene end by 3 bases; junction bases not matched to a gene: 7. The germline V gene has CDR1 MGHRA and CDR2 YSYEKL. As DNA, the CDR3 is TGCGCCAGCAGCCAAACCCATGGACTAGCGGTCTACGAGCAGTACTTC. Amino acids: CASSQTHGLAVYEQYF.

A few counts support this clone. This chain connects TRBV10-1 to TRBJ2-2; tentative D call: TRBD2 (5 bases). The ends were cut back, 4 bases at V and 4 bases at J, with 10 bases in the middle. The CDR3 is 14 residues long. The germline V gene encodes CDR1 WNHNN and CDR2 SYGVQD (reference sequence). This CDR3 reads CASSGFRGTGELFF. CDR3 bases: TGCGCCAGCAGTGGCTTTCGGGGCACCGGGGAGCTGTTTTTT.

J is TRBJ2-1 and V is TRBV19; D gene unclear. This CDR3 has 15 residues. V lost 3 bases and J 0 bases, leaving 9 bases between the germline ends. CDR1 is LNHDA and CDR2 is SQIVND in the germline V gene (reference sequence). The CDR3 protein is CASSIGSVSYNEQFF. Here the CDR3 DNA reads TGTGCCAGTAGTATCGGGTCGGTCTCCTACAATGAGCAGTTCTTC.

This clone occurred once. The genes are TRBV6-6 and TRBJ1-1, with D perhaps TRBD1 (6 bases). CDR1 MNHNY and CDR2 SVGAGI come from the germline V gene (reference sequence). V was trimmed by 4 bases and J by 1 base, leaving 13 bases between them. The CDR3 runs 15 residues. The CDR3 sequence is CASSFEPGQNTEAFF. The CDR3 DNA sequence: TGTGCCAGCAGTTTCGAGCCGGGACAGAACACTGAAGCTTTCTTT.

This chain links TRBV7-9 with TRBJ1-1, with D maybe TRBD1 (6 bases). The CDR3 covers 13 residues. Germline V gene data show CDR1 as SEHNR and CDR2 as FQNEAQ (reference sequence). CDR3 region: CSADPDRNTEAFF. The CDR3 bases are TGTTCCGCCGACCCGGACAGGAACACTGAAGCTTTCTTT.

The CDR3 DNA reads TGTGCCAGCAATACCCCAGGGGGTACTAATGAAAAACTGTTTTTT. Encoded protein: CASNTPGGTNEKLFF. This sequence joins TRBV7-2 and TRBJ1-4, with 7 bases that match TRBD1. This CDR3 region has 15 residues. The germline V gene has CDR1 SGHTA and CDR2 FQGNSA. J was trimmed by 2 bases and V by 7 bases; bases with no gene match: 7.

The J gene is TRBJ2-5, the V gene TRBV10-3; TRBD1 matches 9 bases. Matching the DNA end better, TRBJ2-7 makes the J call doubtful. Germline CDR1 reads ENHRY; CDR2 reads SYGVKD. The CDR3 has 14 residues. The CDR3 is CAITRTGVQDEQYF. The CDR3 nucleotides read TGTGCCATCACTAGGACAGGGGTTCAAGACGAGCAGTACTTC.